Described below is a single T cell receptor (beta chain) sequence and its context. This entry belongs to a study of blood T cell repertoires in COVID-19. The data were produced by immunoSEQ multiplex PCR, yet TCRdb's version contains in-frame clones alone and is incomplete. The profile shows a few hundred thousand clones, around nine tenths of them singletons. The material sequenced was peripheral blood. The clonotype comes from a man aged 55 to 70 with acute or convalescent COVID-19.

CDR3 loop: CASRADKATNEKLFF. CDR3 coding DNA: TGTGCCAGCAGGGCGGACAAGGCAACTAATGAAAAACTGTTTTTT. The V and J genes are TRBV6-6 and TRBJ1-4, with D maybe TRBD1 (5 bases). Germline CDR1 and CDR2: MNHNY and SVGAGI (reference sequence). V shed 6 bases and J shed 0 bases, with 11 bases lying between them. There are 15 residues in the CDR3.